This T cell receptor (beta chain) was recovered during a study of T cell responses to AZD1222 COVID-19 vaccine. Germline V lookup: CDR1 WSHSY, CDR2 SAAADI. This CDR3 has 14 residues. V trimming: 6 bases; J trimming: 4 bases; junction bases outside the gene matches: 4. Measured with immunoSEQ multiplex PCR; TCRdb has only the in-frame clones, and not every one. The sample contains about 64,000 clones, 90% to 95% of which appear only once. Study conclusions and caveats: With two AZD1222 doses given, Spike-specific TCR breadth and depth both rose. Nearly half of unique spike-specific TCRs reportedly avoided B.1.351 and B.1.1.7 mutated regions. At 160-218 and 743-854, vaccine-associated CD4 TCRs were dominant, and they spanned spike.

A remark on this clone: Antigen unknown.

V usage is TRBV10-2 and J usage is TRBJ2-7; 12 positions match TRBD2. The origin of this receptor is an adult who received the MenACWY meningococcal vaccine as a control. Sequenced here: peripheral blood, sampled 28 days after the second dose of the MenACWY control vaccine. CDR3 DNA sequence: TGCGCCAGCAGATCCGGGACTAGCGGGTACGAGCAGTACTTC. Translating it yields CASRSGTSGYEQYF.